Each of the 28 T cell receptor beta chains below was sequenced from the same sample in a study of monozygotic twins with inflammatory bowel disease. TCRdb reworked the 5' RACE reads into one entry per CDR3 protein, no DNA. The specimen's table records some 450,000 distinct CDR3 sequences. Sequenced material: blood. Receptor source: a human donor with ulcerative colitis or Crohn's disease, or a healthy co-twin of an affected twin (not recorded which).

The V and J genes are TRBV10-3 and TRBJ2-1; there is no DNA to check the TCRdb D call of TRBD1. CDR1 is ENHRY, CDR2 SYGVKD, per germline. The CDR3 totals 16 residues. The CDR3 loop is CAISESLGGGYNEQFF.

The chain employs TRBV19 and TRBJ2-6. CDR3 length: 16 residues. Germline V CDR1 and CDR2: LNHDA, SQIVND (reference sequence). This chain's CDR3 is CASTNTGSSGANVLTF.

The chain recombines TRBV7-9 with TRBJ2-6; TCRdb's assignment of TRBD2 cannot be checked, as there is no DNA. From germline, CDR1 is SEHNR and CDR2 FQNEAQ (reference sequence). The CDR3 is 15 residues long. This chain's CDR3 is CASTAEVSGANVLTF.

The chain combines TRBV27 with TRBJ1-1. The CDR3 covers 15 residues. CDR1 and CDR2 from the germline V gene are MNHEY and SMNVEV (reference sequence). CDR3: CASSLLHRGNTEAFF.

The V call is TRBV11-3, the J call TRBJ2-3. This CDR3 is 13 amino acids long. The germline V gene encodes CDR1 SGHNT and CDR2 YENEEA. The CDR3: CASSLEPLGFKDF.

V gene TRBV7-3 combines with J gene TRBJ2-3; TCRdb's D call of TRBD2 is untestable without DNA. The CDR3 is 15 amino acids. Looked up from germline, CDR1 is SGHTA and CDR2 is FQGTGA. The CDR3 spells CASSPDRADTDTQYF.

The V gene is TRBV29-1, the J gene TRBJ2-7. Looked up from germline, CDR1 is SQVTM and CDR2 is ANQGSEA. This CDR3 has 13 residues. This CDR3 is CSVEGQNSYEQYF.

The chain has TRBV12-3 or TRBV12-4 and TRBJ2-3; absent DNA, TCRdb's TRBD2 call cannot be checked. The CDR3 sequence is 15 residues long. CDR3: CASTKRGASGDTQYF.

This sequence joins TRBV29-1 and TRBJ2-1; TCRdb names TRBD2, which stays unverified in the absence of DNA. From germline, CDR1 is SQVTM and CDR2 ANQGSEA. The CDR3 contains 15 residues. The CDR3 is CSVERASGPHNEQFF.

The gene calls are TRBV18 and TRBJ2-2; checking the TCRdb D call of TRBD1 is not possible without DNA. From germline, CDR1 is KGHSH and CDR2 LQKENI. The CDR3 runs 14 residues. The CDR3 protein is CASSPRDGTGELFF.

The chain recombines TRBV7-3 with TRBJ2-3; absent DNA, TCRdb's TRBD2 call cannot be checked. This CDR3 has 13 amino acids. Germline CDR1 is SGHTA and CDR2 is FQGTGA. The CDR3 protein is CASGGKAGDTQYF.

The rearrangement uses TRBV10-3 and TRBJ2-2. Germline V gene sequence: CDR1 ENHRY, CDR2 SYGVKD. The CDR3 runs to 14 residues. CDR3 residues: CATQWAADTGELFF.

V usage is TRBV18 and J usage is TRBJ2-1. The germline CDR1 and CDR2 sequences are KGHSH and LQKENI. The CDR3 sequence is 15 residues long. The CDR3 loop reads CASSPSGTTHNEQFF.

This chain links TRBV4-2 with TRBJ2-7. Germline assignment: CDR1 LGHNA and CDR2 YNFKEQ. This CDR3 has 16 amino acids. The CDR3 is CASSQELAVPIYEQYF.

CDR3: CASSRQGGEQYF. J is TRBJ2-7 and V is TRBV12-3 or TRBV12-4; the TCRdb D gene call, TRBD1, has no DNA to confirm it. There are 12 residues in the CDR3.

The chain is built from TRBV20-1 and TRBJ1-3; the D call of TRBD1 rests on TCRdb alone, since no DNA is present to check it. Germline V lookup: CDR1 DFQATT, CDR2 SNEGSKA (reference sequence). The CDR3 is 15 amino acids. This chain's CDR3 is CSARDRGPGGNTIYF.

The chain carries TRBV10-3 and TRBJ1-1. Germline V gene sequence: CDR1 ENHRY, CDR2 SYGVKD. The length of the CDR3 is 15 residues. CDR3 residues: CAISSTAFMNTEAFF.

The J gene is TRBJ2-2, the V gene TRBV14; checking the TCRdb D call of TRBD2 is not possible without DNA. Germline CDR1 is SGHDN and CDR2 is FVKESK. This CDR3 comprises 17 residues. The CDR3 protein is CASSRGTSGIYTGELFF.

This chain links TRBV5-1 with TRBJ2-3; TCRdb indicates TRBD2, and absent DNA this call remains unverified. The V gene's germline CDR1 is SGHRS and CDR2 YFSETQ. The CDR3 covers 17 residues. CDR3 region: CASGFSGTSGGVDTQYF. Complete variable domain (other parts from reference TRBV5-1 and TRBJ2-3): KAGVTQTPRYLIKTRGQQVTLSCSPISGHRSVSWYQQTPGQGLQFLFEYFSETQRNKGNFPGRFSGRQFSNSRSEMNVSTLELGDSALYLCASGFSGTSGGVDTQYFGPGTRLTVL.

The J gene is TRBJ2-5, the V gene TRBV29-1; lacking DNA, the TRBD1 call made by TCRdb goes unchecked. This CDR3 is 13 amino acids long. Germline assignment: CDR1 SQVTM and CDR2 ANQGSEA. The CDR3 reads CSVVVLRGETQYF. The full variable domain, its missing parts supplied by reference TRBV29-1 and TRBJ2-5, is SAVISQKPSRDICQRGTSLTIQCQVDSQVTMMFWYRQQPGQSLTLIATANQGSEATYESGFVIDKFPISRPNLTFSTLTVSNMSPEDSSIYLCSVVVLRGETQYFGPGTRLLVL.

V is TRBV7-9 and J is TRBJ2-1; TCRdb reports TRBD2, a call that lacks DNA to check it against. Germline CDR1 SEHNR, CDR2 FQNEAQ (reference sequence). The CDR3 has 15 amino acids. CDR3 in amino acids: CASSRTSGGDNEQFF.

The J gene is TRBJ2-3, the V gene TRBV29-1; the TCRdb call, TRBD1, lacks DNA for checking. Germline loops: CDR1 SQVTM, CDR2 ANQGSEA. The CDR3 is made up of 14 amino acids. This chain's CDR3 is CSVSDRTHTDTQYF.

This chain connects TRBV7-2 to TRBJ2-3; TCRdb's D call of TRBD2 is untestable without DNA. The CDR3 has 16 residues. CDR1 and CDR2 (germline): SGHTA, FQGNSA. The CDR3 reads CASSTGLPLGADTQYF.

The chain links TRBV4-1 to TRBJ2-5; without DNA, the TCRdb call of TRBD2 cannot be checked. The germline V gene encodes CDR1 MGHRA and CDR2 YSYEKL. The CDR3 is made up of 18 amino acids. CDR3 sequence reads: CASSQLPTSGGSGETQYF.

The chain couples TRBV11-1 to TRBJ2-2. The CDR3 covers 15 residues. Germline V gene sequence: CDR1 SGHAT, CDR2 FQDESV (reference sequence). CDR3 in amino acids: CASSGGLRNTGELFF.

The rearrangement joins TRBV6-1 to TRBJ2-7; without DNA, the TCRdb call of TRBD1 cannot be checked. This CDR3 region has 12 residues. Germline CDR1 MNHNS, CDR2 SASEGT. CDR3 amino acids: CASSGQTYEQYF.

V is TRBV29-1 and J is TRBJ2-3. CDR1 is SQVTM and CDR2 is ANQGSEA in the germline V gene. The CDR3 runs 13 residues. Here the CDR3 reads CSVVGRLTDTQYF.

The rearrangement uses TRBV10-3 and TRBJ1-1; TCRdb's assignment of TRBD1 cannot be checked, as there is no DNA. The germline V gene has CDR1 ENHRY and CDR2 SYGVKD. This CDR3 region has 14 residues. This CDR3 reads CAINPGQQNTEAFF.